This TCR beta chain was found in a study of blood T cell repertoires in COVID-19. Study-level information: Some COVID-19 samples were acute and others convalescent; all came from the United States, Italy and Spain. The cDNA or gDNA used as material had been derived from T cells, B-cell-depleted T cells, or PBMCs.

Germline assignment: CDR1 MNHEY and CDR2 SMNVEV (reference sequence). Trimming removed 8 bases at V and 6 bases at J, with 17 bases between. The CDR3 totals 14 residues. Seattle enrolled patients during active infection and tracked them longitudinally. Sequencing was performed with immunoSEQ multiplex PCR; in TCRdb, only in-frame clones are kept and a portion is missing. The repertoire holds about 200,000 clones, 82% seen once, with 7% to 10% in the top ten. Specimen: peripheral blood. The sequence came from a woman of 80 years or more with COVID-19, enrolled during active disease. V is TRBV27 and J is TRBJ1-5; a possible D gene is TRBD1 (5 bases). CDR3 loop: CASSGRGSGQPQHF. As DNA, the CDR3 is TGTGCCAGCTCCGGTAGGGGATCGGGTCAGCCCCAGCATTTT.